This T cell receptor (beta chain) was identified during a study of blood T cell repertoires in COVID-19. Background on the study: Material from acute and convalescent COVID-19 was sourced from the United States, Italy and Spain.

Seattle's enrolled individuals joined amid active infection and were then monitored longitudinally. Authors' data handling: By means of reference gene primer amplification, nucleated cell counts were estimated. Libraries were prepared by immunoSEQ multiplex PCR; TCRdb keeps only in-frame clonotypes and omits some of them. That table furnishes V, J and clone size, whereas the DNA furnished D and trimming. The sample includes approximately 290,000 clones, roughly 84% seen only once; the top ten take 0.87%. Germline trimming cut 2 bases from V and 4 bases from J; bases unmatched to any gene: 6. Germline lookup yields CDR1 SGDLS and CDR2 YYNGEE. This CDR3 region has 15 residues.

The specimen sequenced was peripheral blood. V is TRBV9 and J is TRBJ1-3; the match to TRBD1 covers 7 bases. The receptor's source is a human donor with COVID-19, enrolled during active disease. The donor label of this sample is uncertain. The CDR3 DNA follows: TGTGCCAGCAGCGTCGACAGGGCAGTAGGAAACACCATATATTTT. As protein: CASSVDRAVGNTIYF.